The sequence of this T cell receptor beta chain was determined in a study of identical twins. Study-level findings and limits: Beta out-of-frame sequences showed weaker excess twin sharing.

A universal primer site arose from template switching, and cDNA bore unique molecular identifiers. TCRdb redid the calling of the 5' RACE reads with MiXCR, one entry per CDR3 protein. The table records 410,000 or so distinct CDR3 sequences, less than 20% of them present only once. CDR3 length: 16 residues. The V end was cut by 2 bases, the J end by 0 bases, with 8 bases between. Per the germline V gene, CDR1 is MDHEN and CDR2 is SYDVKM. This clonotype has a count of ten or more. Its antigen is not identified. Sequencing was performed on naive T cells sorted from blood. This rearrangement joins TRBV28 to TRBJ1-6; D may be TRBD1 (6 bases). This receptor was obtained from a man aged 45-60 years in good health. This chain's CDR3 is CASSLIQGSYNSPLHF. CDR3 coding DNA: TGTGCCAGCAGTTTAATACAGGGCTCCTATAATTCACCCCTCCACTTT.